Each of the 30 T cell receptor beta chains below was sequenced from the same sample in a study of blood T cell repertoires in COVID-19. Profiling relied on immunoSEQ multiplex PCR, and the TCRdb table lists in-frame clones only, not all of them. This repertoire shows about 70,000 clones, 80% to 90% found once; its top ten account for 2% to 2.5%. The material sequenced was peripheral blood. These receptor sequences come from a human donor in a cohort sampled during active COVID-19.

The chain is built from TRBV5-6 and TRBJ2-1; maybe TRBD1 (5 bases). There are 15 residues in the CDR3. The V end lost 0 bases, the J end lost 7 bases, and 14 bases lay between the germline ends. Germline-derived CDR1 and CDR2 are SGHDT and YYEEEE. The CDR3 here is CASSLVYGARNEQFF. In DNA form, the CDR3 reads TGTGCCAGCAGCTTGGTATATGGGGCGCGTAATGAGCAGTTCTTC.

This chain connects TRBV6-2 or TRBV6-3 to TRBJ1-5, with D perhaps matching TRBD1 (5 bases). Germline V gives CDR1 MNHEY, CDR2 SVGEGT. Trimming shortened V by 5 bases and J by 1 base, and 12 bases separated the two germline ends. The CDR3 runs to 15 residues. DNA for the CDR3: TGTGCCAGCAGTCCGATACCAGGGAGCAATCAGCCCCAGCATTTT. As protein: CASSPIPGSNQPQHF.

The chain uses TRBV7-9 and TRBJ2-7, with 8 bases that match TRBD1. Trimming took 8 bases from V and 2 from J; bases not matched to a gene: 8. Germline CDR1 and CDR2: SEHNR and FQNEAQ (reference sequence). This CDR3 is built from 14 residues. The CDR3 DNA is TGTGCCAGCCAAATGGCAGGGGGCCCCTACGAGCAGTACTTC. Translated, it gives CASQMAGGPYEQYF.

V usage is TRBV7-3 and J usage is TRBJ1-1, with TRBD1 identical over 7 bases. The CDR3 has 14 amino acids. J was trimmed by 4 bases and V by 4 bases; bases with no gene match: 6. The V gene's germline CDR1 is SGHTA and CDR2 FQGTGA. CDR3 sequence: CASSSTGRRTEAFF. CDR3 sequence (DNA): TGTGCCAGCAGCTCGACAGGGAGACGCACTGAAGCTTTCTTT.

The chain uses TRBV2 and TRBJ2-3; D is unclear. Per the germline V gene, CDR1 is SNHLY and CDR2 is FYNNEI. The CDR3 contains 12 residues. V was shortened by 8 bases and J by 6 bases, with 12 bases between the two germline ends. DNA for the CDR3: TGTGCCAGCGGTTTACGGTCCGATACGCAGTATTTT. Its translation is CASGLRSDTQYF.

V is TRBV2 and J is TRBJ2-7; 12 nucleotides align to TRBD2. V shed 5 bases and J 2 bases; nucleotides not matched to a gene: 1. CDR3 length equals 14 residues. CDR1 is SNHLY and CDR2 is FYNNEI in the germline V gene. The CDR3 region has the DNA TGTGCCAGCAGTACTAGCGGGGGGCCCTACGAGCAGTACTTC. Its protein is CASSTSGGPYEQYF. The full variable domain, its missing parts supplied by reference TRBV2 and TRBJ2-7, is EPEVTQTPSHQVTQMGQEVILRCVPISNHLYFYWYRQILGQKVEFLVSFYNNEISEKSEIFDDQFSVERPDGSNFTLKIRSTKLEDSAMYFCASSTSGGPYEQYFGPGTRLTVT.

The CDR3 sequence: CASSQVSFFTNEKLFF. DNA for the CDR3: TGTGCCAGCAGCCAAGTTTCTTTTTTTACTAATGAAAAACTGTTTTTT. This rearrangement joins TRBV14 to TRBJ1-4; unclear D gene. Germline V gene data show CDR1 as SGHDN and CDR2 as FVKESK. V was shortened by 1 base and J by 2 bases, with 11 bases between the two germline ends. This CDR3 region has 16 residues.

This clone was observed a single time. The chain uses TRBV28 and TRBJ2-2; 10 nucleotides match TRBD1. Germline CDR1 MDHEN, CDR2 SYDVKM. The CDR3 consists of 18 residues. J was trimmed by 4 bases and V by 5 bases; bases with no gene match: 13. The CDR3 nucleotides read TGTGCCAGCAGTACTGACAGGGGGCTATTAGGTAGCACCGGGGAGCTGTTTTTT. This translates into CASSTDRGLLGSTGELFF. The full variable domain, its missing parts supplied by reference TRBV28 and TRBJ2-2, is DVKVTQSSRYLVKRTGEKVFLECVQDMDHENMFWYRQDPGLGLRLIYFSYDVKMKEKGDIPEGYSVSREKKERFSLILESASTNQTSMYLCASSTDRGLLGSTGELFFGEGSRLTVL.

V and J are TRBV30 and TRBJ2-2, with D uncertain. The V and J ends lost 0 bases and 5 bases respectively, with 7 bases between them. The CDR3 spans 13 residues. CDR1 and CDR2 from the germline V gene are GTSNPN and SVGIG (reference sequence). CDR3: CAWSVQKTGELFF. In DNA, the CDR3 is TGTGCCTGGAGTGTACAAAAGACCGGGGAGCTGTTTTTT.

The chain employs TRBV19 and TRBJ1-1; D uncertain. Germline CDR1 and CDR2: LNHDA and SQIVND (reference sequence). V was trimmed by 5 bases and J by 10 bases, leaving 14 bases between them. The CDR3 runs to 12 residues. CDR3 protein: CASSFAGGRAFF. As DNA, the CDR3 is TGTGCCAGTAGTTTTGCAGGAGGGAGAGCTTTCTTT.

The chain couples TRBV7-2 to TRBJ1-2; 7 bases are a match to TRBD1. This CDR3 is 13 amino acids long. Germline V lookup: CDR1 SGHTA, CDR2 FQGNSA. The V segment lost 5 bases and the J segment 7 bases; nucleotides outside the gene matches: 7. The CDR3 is CASSPTGPGGYTF. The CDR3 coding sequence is TGTGCCAGCAGCCCGACAGGGCCGGGTGGCTACACCTTC.

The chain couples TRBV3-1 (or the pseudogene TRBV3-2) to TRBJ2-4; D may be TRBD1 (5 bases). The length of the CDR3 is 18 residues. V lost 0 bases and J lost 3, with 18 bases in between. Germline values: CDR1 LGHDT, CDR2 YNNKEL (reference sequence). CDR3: CASSQDYRREGVKNIQYF. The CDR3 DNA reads TGTGCCAGCAGCCAAGATTATCGCAGGGAAGGTGTCAAAAACATTCAGTACTTC.

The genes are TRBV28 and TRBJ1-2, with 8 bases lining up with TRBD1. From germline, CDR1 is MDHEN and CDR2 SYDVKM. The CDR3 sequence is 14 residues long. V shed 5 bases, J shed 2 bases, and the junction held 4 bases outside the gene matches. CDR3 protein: CASSRYRGNYGYTF. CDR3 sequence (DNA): TGTGCCAGCAGTCGCTACAGGGGGAACTATGGCTACACCTTC.

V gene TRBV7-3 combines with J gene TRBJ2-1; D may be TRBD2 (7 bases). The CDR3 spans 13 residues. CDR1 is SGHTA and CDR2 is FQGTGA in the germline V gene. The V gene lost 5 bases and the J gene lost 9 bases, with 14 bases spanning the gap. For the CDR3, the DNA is TGTGCCAGCAGCCCCGGGGAGGGGGGTGAGCAGTTCTTC. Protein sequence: CASSPGEGGEQFF.

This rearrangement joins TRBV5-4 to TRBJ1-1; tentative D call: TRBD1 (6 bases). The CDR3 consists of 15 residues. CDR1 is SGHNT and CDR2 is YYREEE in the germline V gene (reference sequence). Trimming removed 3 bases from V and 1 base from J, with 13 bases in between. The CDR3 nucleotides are TGTGCCAGCAGCTCGAGACAGGAATCGAACACTGAAGCTTTCTTT. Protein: CASSSRQESNTEAFF.

The CDR3 region is CASSIGEGSHIDYTF. The CDR3 DNA follows: TGTGCCAGTAGTATAGGTGAGGGCTCACATATCGACTACACCTTC. V gene TRBV19 combines with J gene TRBJ1-2; D gene uncertain. Trimming took 1 base from V and 10 from J, leaving 19 bases between them. The CDR3 has 15 amino acids. The germline CDR1 and CDR2 sequences are LNHDA and SQIVND (reference sequence).

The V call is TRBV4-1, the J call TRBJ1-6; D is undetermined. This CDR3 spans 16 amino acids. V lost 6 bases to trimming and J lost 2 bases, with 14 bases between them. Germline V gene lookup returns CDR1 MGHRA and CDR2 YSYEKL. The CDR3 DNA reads TGCGCCAGCAGATACAGCCCCGGGACCTATAATTCACCCCTCCACTTT. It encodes CASRYSPGTYNSPLHF.

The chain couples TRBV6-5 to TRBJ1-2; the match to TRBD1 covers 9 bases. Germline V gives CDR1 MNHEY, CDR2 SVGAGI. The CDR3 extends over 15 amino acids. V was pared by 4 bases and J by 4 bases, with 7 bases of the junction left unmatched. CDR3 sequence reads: CASSSATGGFYGYTF. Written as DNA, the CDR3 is TGTGCCAGCAGTTCCGCCACAGGGGGCTTCTATGGCTACACCTTC.

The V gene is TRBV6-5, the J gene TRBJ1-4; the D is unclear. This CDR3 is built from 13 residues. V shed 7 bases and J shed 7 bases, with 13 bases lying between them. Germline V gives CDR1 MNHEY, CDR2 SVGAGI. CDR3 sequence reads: CASKRAGGEKLFF. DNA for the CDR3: TGTGCCAGCAAGAGGGCGGGCGGTGAAAAACTGTTTTTT.

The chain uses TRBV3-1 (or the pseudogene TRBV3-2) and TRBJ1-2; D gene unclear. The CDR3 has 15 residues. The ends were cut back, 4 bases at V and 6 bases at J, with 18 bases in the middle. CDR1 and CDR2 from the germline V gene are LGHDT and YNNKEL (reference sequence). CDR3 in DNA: TGTGCCAGCAGCCCCCTCTTTATTGGGCAGGATGGCTACACCTTC. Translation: CASSPLFIGQDGYTF.

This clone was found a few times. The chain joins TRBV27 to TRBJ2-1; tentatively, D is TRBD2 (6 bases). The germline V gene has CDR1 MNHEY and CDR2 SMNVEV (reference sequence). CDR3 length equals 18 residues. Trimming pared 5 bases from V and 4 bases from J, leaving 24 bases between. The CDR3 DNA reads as TGTGCCAGCAGTCCCCTAGGGAGCGATAGCGGAGCTTACAATGAGCAGTTCTTC. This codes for CASSPLGSDSGAYNEQFF.

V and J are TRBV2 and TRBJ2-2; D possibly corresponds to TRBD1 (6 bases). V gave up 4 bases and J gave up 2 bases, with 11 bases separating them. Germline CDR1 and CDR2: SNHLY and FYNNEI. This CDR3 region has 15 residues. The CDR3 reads CASSGQVVNTGELFF. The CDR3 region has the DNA TGTGCCAGCAGTGGACAGGTCGTAAACACCGGGGAGCTGTTTTTT.

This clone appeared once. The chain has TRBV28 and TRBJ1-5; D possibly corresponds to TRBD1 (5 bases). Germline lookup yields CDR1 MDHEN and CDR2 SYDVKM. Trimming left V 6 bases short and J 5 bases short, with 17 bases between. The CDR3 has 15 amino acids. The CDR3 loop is CASSPWGGTYQPQHF. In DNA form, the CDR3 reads TGTGCCAGCAGCCCCTGGGGGGGGACCTATCAGCCCCAGCATTTT. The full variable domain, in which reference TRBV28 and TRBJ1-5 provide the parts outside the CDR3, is DVKVTQSSRYLVKRTGEKVFLECVQDMDHENMFWYRQDPGLGLRLIYFSYDVKMKEKGDIPEGYSVSREKKERFSLILESASTNQTSMYLCASSPWGGTYQPQHFGDGTRLSIL.

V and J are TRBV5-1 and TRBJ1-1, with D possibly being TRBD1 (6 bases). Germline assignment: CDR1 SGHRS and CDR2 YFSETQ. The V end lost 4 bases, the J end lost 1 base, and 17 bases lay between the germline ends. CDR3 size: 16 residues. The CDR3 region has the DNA TGCGCCAGCAGCGTAACTCTGGACAGCTGGAACACTGAAGCTTTCTTT. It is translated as CASSVTLDSWNTEAFF. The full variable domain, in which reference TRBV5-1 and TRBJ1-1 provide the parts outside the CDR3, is KAGVTQTPRYLIKTRGQQVTLSCSPISGHRSVSWYQQTPGQGLQFLFEYFSETQRNKGNFPGRFSGRQFSNSRSEMNVSTLELGDSALYLCASSVTLDSWNTEAFFGQGTRLTVV.

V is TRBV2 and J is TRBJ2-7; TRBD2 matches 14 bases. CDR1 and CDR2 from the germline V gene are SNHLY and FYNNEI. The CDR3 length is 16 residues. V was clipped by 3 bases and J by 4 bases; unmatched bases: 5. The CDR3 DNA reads TGTGCCAGCAGTGAGGGACTAGCGGGAGTTGGGTACGAGCAGTACTTC. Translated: CASSEGLAGVGYEQYF.

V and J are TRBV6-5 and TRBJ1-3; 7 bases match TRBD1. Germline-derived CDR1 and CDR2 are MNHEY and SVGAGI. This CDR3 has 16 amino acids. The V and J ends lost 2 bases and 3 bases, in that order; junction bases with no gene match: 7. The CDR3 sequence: CASSYDTGAGGNTIYF. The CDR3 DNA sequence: TGTGCCAGCAGTTACGATACAGGGGCGGGTGGAAACACCATATATTTT.

The CDR3 DNA reads TGTGCCAGCAGTTTACAGGGCTACGAGCAGTACTTC. Its protein is CASSLQGYEQYF. The chain employs TRBV28 and TRBJ2-7, with D perhaps TRBD1 (5 bases). Germline values: CDR1 MDHEN, CDR2 SYDVKM. Trimming took off 2 bases at V and 3 bases at J, with 5 bases between the two ends. The CDR3 length is 12 residues.

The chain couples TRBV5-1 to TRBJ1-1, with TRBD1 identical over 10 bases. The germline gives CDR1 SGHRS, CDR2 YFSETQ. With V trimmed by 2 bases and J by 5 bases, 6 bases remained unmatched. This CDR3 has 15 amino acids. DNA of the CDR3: TGCGCCAGCAGCTTTATGACAGGGGGCACGACTGAAGCTTTCTTT. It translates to CASSFMTGGTTEAFF.

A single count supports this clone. The DNA for the CDR3 is TGCGCCAGCAGCCCGACCCCCCACAGGGGCGGGGAGCTGTTTTTT. The encoded protein is CASSPTPHRGGELFF. This chain uses TRBV5-1 with TRBJ2-2; 7 nucleotides line up with TRBD1. This CDR3 has 15 amino acids. Losses at the gene ends were 4 bases for V and 7 bases for J; bases not matched to a gene: 10. CDR1 is SGHRS and CDR2 is YFSETQ in the germline V gene.

The CDR3, as DNA: TGTGCCAGCAGCTCCCCGAGGGAGGACCACACTGAAGCTTTCTTT. Translated: CASSSPREDHTEAFF. The chain combines TRBV5-4 with TRBJ1-1, with no clear D. The CDR3 sequence is 15 residues long. The germline CDR1 and CDR2 sequences are SGHNT and YYREEE (reference sequence). V shed 3 bases and J shed 3 bases, with 15 bases lying between them.